This entry lists 14 T cell receptor beta chains sequenced from one sample in a study of blood T cell repertoires in COVID-19. Sequencing was performed with immunoSEQ multiplex PCR; in TCRdb, only in-frame clones are kept and a portion is missing. The table has about 230,000 clones, around 80% seen once. Sequencing used peripheral blood. The receptors derive from a woman between 40 and 50 years old who had recovered from COVID-19.

This sequence joins TRBV6-6 and TRBJ2-2; D is unclear. Germline CDR1 and CDR2: MNHNY and SVGAGI (reference sequence). This CDR3 comprises 13 residues. The V gene lost 6 bases and the J gene lost 3 bases, with 8 bases spanning the gap. The CDR3 sequence: CASSHSYTGELFF. The CDR3 DNA is TGTGCCAGCAGCCATAGTTACACCGGGGAGCTGTTTTTT.

The CDR3 loop is CASSYRDSPLHF. In DNA form, the CDR3 reads TGTGCCAGCAGTTATCGGGATTCACCCCTCCACTTT. The V call is TRBV6-6, the J call TRBJ1-6; no definite D call. This CDR3 has 12 residues. V gave up 3 bases and J gave up 8 bases, with 5 bases separating them. Germline loops: CDR1 MNHNY, CDR2 SVGAGI (reference sequence).

The J gene is TRBJ1-1, the V gene TRBV30; D is unresolved. Germline CDR1 is GTSNPN and CDR2 is SVGIG (reference sequence). This CDR3 is 14 amino acids long. Trimming cost V 1 base and J 2 bases, with 11 bases left between them. CDR3 region: CAWSAIPSNTEAFF. Here the CDR3 DNA reads TGTGCCTGGAGTGCCATTCCATCAAACACTGAAGCTTTCTTT.

CDR3 bases: TGTGCCAGCAGGACAGGGGACCCATGGCGTAACACCATATATTTT. Translated, it gives CASRTGDPWRNTIYF. The V call is TRBV6-5, the J call TRBJ1-3, with TRBD1 matching over 8 bases. CDR3 size: 15 residues. Germline assignment: CDR1 MNHEY and CDR2 SVGAGI. The V gene end was trimmed by 6 bases and the J gene end by 7 bases; junction bases not matched to a gene: 11.

This chain links TRBV19 with TRBJ2-7; TRBD1 matches 9 bases. CDR3 size: 16 residues. The germline V gene has CDR1 LNHDA and CDR2 SQIVND (reference sequence). After removal of 3 bases from V and 5 bases from J, the junction contained 11 bases not matched to a gene. The CDR3 sequence is CASSIRWGTGSDEQYF. The DNA of the CDR3 is TGTGCCAGTAGTATTAGGTGGGGGACAGGGTCTGACGAGCAGTACTTC.

The chain is built from TRBV6-6 and TRBJ2-1; 8 bases align to TRBD1. Germline V gene sequence: CDR1 MNHNY, CDR2 SVGAGI (reference sequence). CDR3 length equals 12 residues. Trimming removed 7 bases from V and 9 bases from J; junction bases left unmatched: 5. CDR3 nucleotides: TGTGCCAGCAAAAGACAGGGGACTGAGCAGTTCTTC. Its protein product is CASKRQGTEQFF.

The chain uses TRBV12-3 or TRBV12-4 and TRBJ2-5; a weak D match, TRBD2 (7 bases). Trimming left V 4 bases short and J 5 bases short, with 11 bases between. The length of the CDR3 is 13 residues. The CDR3 protein is CASSSSGGETQYF. The CDR3 DNA follows: TGTGCCAGCAGTTCGTCGGGGGGCGAGACCCAGTACTTC.

The CDR3 reads CASKSFTGAYGYTF. CDR3 coding DNA: TGCGCCAGCAAATCATTTACAGGGGCCTATGGCTACACCTTC. The rearrangement uses TRBV5-1 and TRBJ1-2; 7 bases match TRBD1. The CDR3 covers 14 residues. Germline CDR1 reads SGHRS; CDR2 reads YFSETQ. V lost 6 bases and J lost 4; bases outside the gene matches: 9. Full variable domain (missing parts from reference TRBV5-1 and TRBJ1-2): KAGVTQTPRYLIKTRGQQVTLSCSPISGHRSVSWYQQTPGQGLQFLFEYFSETQRNKGNFPGRFSGRQFSNSRSEMNVSTLELGDSALYLCASKSFTGAYGYTFGSGTRLTVV.

The genes are TRBV6-2 or TRBV6-3 and TRBJ2-5; 12 positions match TRBD2. V was clipped by 4 bases and J by 4 bases; unmatched bases: 4. Germline V CDR1 and CDR2: MNHEY, SVGEGT. The CDR3 is made up of 15 amino acids. Here the CDR3 DNA reads TGTGCCAGCAGTTCGAGGACTAGCGGGGTAGAGACCCAGTACTTC. It encodes CASSSRTSGVETQYF.

Only one count was recorded for this clone. The gene calls are TRBV4-2 and TRBJ1-5; D is possibly TRBD1 (5 bases). CDR3 length equals 15 residues. V was trimmed by 4 bases and J by 5 bases, leaving 15 bases between them. Germline CDR1 LGHNA, CDR2 YNFKEQ. Here the CDR3 reads CASSPSGGSDQPQHF. The CDR3 DNA reads as TGTGCCAGCAGCCCCTCGGGGGGGTCTGATCAGCCCCAGCATTTT.

The chain uses TRBV24-1 and TRBJ2-5; weak D call: TRBD1 (5 bases). The CDR3 contains 15 residues. Trimming took off 2 bases at V and 1 base at J, with 10 bases between the two ends. The germline V gene encodes CDR1 KGHDR and CDR2 SFDVKD. CDR3 protein: CATSDSRQFQETQYF. The CDR3 nucleotides read TGTGCCACCAGTGATTCCCGACAGTTCCAAGAGACCCAGTACTTC.

The CDR3 sequence: CASSDPPGDYGYTF. The CDR3 bases are TGTGCCAGCAGTGATCCCCCCGGGGACTATGGCTACACCTTC. The chain couples TRBV6-1 to TRBJ1-2; no definite D call. Trimming pared 3 bases from V and 3 bases from J, leaving 11 bases between. CDR3 size: 14 residues. Germline V gene lookup returns CDR1 MNHNS and CDR2 SASEGT.

In this sample, this clone turned up many times. V and J are TRBV11-3 and TRBJ1-1; 9 nucleotides match TRBD1. The CDR3 contains 16 residues. Germline loops: CDR1 SGHNT, CDR2 YENEEA. J was trimmed by 1 base and V by 2 bases; bases with no gene match: 5. For the CDR3, the DNA is TGTGCCAGCAGCTTACCCTTGACAGGGGGGAACACTGAAGCTTTCTTT. Protein: CASSLPLTGGNTEAFF. The full variable domain, with the rest looked up from reference TRBV11-3 and TRBJ1-1, is EAGVVQSPRYKIIEKKQPVAFWCNPISGHNTLYWYLQNLGQGPELLIRYENEEAVDDSQLPKDRFSAERLKGVDSTLKIQPAELGDSAVYLCASSLPLTGGNTEAFFGQGTRLTVV.

The V call is TRBV7-9, the J call TRBJ1-2; 7 bases agree with TRBD1. CDR1 and CDR2 from the germline V gene are SEHNR and FQNEAQ (reference sequence). J was trimmed by 5 bases and V by 1 base; bases with no gene match: 7. The CDR3 is 15 amino acids. CDR3 region: CASSLGVGGDYGYTF. The CDR3 region has the DNA TGTGCCAGCAGCTTAGGGGTAGGGGGCGATTATGGCTACACCTTC.